The source of this T cell receptor beta chain is a study of blood T cell repertoires in COVID-19. About the study: Samples representing acute and convalescent COVID-19 were sourced from the United States, Italy and Spain. Nucleic acid was either cDNA or gDNA, and it came from T cells, B-cell-depleted T cells, or PBMCs.

Under the authors' procedure: By means of reference gene primer amplification, nucleated cell counts were estimated. TCRdb keeps only in-frame clones here, not all; method: immunoSEQ multiplex PCR. V, J and clone size reflect that table, while D and trimming were determined from the DNA. The sample lists approximately 190,000 clones; around nine tenths were seen once. V was shortened by 4 bases and J by 4 bases, with 10 bases between the two germline ends. CDR3 length equals 13 residues. Germline CDR1 MNHEY, CDR2 SVGAGI. This clonotype originated in a woman between 40 and 55 years old who had recovered from COVID-19. V gene TRBV6-5 combines with J gene TRBJ1-1; perhaps TRBD1 as D (5 bases). The sample consisted of peripheral blood. The CDR3: CASSSIGGTEAFF. CDR3 sequence (DNA): TGTGCCAGCAGTTCCATCGGGGGCACTGAAGCTTTCTTT.